One and the same sample provided the 21 T cell receptor beta chains below, sequenced in a study of molecular identifiers for immune sequencing clone quantification. TCRdb re-called the PCR reads through MiXCR, storing one row per CDR3 protein. Of roughly 630,000 distinct CDR3 sequences in the sample, 25% are singletons; the top ten hold 0.7% to 0.95%. Specimen: naive CD8+ T cells from blood, with Jurkat cell RNA spiked in. As for subset: FACS-sorted CD8+CD4-CCR7+CD45RA+ naive T cells. These receptor sequences come from a human donor in good health. Some libraries in this study had Jurkat cell RNA spiked in.

This clonotype was picked up many times. The rearrangement joins TRBV7-9 to TRBJ1-2; no clear D gene. Trimming took 6 bases from V and 6 from J, leaving 17 bases between them. This CDR3 contains 14 residues. The germline V gene encodes CDR1 SEHNR and CDR2 FQNEAQ (reference sequence). DNA of the CDR3: TGTGCCAGCAGTAAAGAGGGCGTACGCAATGGCTACACCTTC. Protein: CASSKEGVRNGYTF.

This clonotype was seen more than once but under ten times. V and J are TRBV30 and TRBJ2-7; the D gene is possibly TRBD2 (6 bases). V lost 0 bases and J lost 11, with 14 bases in between. There are 12 residues in the CDR3. CDR1 and CDR2 (germline): GTSNPN, SVGIG (reference sequence). The CDR3 loop reads CAWSVGAGEEYF. CDR3 in DNA: TGTGCCTGGAGTGTAGGGGCCGGGGAGGAGTACTTC.

This clonotype was recorded many times. The J gene is TRBJ2-3, the V gene TRBV6-2 or TRBV6-3; D not resolved. The CDR3 spans 12 residues. With 6 bases removed from V and 2 bases from J, the gap between germline ends came to 6 bases. Per germline, CDR1 MNHEY and CDR2 SVGEGT. The CDR3 coding sequence is TGTGCCAGCAGGAGATACACAGATACGCAGTATTTT. Its protein is CASRRYTDTQYF.

The sample holds a few counts of this clonotype. The rearrangement joins TRBV3-1 to TRBJ1-6, with 11 bases aligning to TRBD1. CDR1 is LGHDT and CDR2 is YNNKEL in the germline V gene (reference sequence). Losses at the gene ends were 0 bases for V and 10 bases for J; bases not matched to a gene: 8. This CDR3 comprises 17 residues. CDR3: CASSQEVVGTGGSPLHF. The CDR3 nucleotides are TGTGCCAGCAGCCAAGAGGTAGTCGGGACAGGGGGATCACCCCTCCACTTT.

This clonotype was counted ten times or more. The chain joins TRBV4-1 to TRBJ1-6; D not resolved. The germline V gene has CDR1 MGHRA and CDR2 YSYEKL. Trimming shortened V by 2 bases and J by 2 bases, and 7 bases separated the two germline ends. This CDR3 region has 15 residues. CDR3 region: CASSQLPTYNSPLHF. The CDR3 region has the DNA TGCGCCAGCAGCCAATTACCCACCTATAATTCACCCCTCCACTTT.

This clonotype was seen many times. V and J are TRBV11-2 and TRBJ2-3, with a possible D match to TRBD2 (6 bases). In germline, CDR1 is SGHAT, CDR2 FQNNGV. The ends were cut back, 9 bases at V and 10 bases at J, with 17 bases in the middle. The CDR3 is made up of 12 amino acids. The CDR3 region has the DNA TGTGCCAGTTCCCTTGGGACTTCGTCGCAGTATTTT. Residues: CASSLGTSSQYF.

This clonotype was seen at least ten times. Here the CDR3 DNA reads TGTGCCAGCAGCCCCTCGGGGAATCCTTACTTC. Amino acid sequence: CASSPSGNPYF. The genes are TRBV28 and TRBJ2-7; a weak D match, TRBD2 (5 bases). In germline, CDR1 is MDHEN, CDR2 SYDVKM. V was cut by 6 bases and J by 13 bases, with 16 bases left in between. The CDR3 runs 11 residues. Full variable domain (remainder filled in from reference TRBV28 and TRBJ2-7): DVKVTQSSRYLVKRTGEKVFLECVQDMDHENMFWYRQDPGLGLRLIYFSYDVKMKEKGDIPEGYSVSREKKERFSLILESASTNQTSMYLCASSPSGNPYFGPGTRLTVT.

The genes are TRBV15 and TRBJ2-1, with 7 bases lining up with TRBD1. The germline CDR1 and CDR2 sequences are LNHNV and YYDKDF (reference sequence). The CDR3 totals 16 residues. With 3 bases clipped from V and 3 bases from J, the junction kept 8 bases outside the gene matches. For the CDR3, the DNA is TGTGCCACCAGCAGCGGGGACAGCCAGATCTACAATGAGCAGTTCTTC. Translating it yields CATSSGDSQIYNEQFF.

This clonotype was recorded at least ten times. This sequence joins TRBV7-8 and TRBJ2-3; 13 nucleotides match TRBD2. The germline CDR1 and CDR2 sequences are SGHVS and FQNEAQ. The CDR3 contains 15 residues. With 4 bases clipped from V and 4 bases from J, the junction kept 2 bases outside the gene matches. The CDR3 bases are TGTGCCAGCAGCTGGACTAGCGGGAGACCAGATACGCAGTATTTT. Translated, it gives CASSWTSGRPDTQYF.

The V gene is TRBV19, the J gene TRBJ2-7; D gene unclear. This CDR3 contains 15 residues. Per germline, CDR1 LNHDA and CDR2 SQIVND (reference sequence). V gave up 3 bases and J gave up 2 bases, with 14 bases separating them. CDR3 in DNA: TGTGCCAGTAGTATGTTCCCGGACCAAACCTACGAGCAGTACTTC. It yields the protein CASSMFPDQTYEQYF.

The chain is built from TRBV11-3 and TRBJ2-1; the match to TRBD2 covers 16 bases. Germline V gene lookup returns CDR1 SGHNT and CDR2 YENEEA. This CDR3 is 19 amino acids long. With V trimmed by 5 bases and J by 5 bases, 12 bases remained unmatched. Written as DNA, the CDR3 is TGTGCCAGCAGCCAACACCCGGGGACTAGCGGGAGGGTCGACAATGAGCAGTTCTTC. Translation gives CASSQHPGTSGRVDNEQFF.

This clonotype has more than one count but fewer than ten. The V call is TRBV10-3, the J call TRBJ2-5; D might be TRBD2 (5 bases). The CDR3 contains 18 residues. V lost 7 bases to trimming and J lost 3 bases, with 27 bases between them. Germline lookup yields CDR1 ENHRY and CDR2 SYGVKD. The CDR3 DNA reads as TGTGCCATCACCCCCCCCCGGGGATCTTTTCCGCGGAAAGAGACCCAGTACTTC. It yields the protein CAITPPRGSFPRKETQYF.

J is TRBJ2-3 and V is TRBV27, with TRBD2 identical over 10 bases. Germline CDR1 and CDR2: MNHEY and SMNVEV (reference sequence). CDR3 length: 16 residues. The ends lost 3 bases at V and 4 bases at J; junction bases unmatched: 7. CDR3 sequence: CASSFSAGGPPDTQYF. CDR3 DNA sequence: TGTGCCAGCAGTTTTTCAGCGGGGGGGCCCCCAGATACGCAGTATTTT.

This clonotype came up many times. CDR3 residues: CSARGPGTSYEQYF. The CDR3, as DNA: TGCAGTGCTAGAGGCCCTGGGACTTCTTACGAGCAGTACTTC. This chain uses TRBV20-1 with TRBJ2-7; a possible D gene is TRBD2 (6 bases). V lost 1 base, J lost 4 bases, and 14 bases lay in between. The CDR3 totals 14 residues. The germline CDR1 and CDR2 sequences are DFQATT and SNEGSKA (reference sequence).

For this clonotype: One end of the junction fails to match germline, which may point to a read error. The rearrangement joins TRBV9 to TRBJ2-7; TRBD2 might be the D (6 bases). The germline V gene encodes CDR1 SGDLS and CDR2 YYNGEE. CDR3 length equals 14 residues. In DNA form, the CDR3 reads TGTGCCAACAGCCAGGACCCGGGGGAGAACGAGCAGTGCTTC. The encoded protein is CANSQDPGENEQCF. Looking up the rest from reference TRBV9 and TRBJ2-7 gives the full variable domain: DSGVTQTPKHLITATGQRVTLRCSPRSGDLSVYWYQQSLDQGLQFLIQYYNGEERAKGNILERFSAQQFPDLHSELNLSSLELGDSALYFCANSQDPGENEQCFGPGTRLTVT.

This clonotype occurred a few times. The chain couples TRBV3-1 to TRBJ2-2, with 11 bases fitting TRBD1. V trimming: 4 bases; J trimming: 7 bases; junction bases outside the gene matches: 8. Germline V gene data show CDR1 as LGHDT and CDR2 as YNNKEL (reference sequence). CDR3 length: 16 residues. CDR3 in amino acids: CASSLPGQGAVGELFF. For the CDR3, the DNA is TGTGCCAGCAGCCTTCCCGGACAGGGGGCCGTCGGGGAGCTGTTTTTT.

This clonotype was seen just once. Being one base from a much bigger clone, this may be a read error. The conserved phenylalanine or tryptophan normally closing the CDR3 is absent here, so this likely arose from a read error. This sequence joins TRBV7-9 and TRBJ2-7, with D possibly TRBD1 on 6 matching bases. Germline values: CDR1 SEHNR, CDR2 FQNEAQ (reference sequence). The CDR3 extends over 15 amino acids. Between the trimmed V and J ends, which lost 10 bases and 3 bases, there was a span of 22 bases. The CDR3: CATHYIGQISYEQYL. DNA for the CDR3: TGTGCCACCCATTACATTGGACAGATCAGCTACGAGCAGTACCTC.

This clonotype was counted at least ten times. The V call is TRBV4-3, the J call TRBJ2-7; TRBD2 agrees at 8 bases. There are 14 residues in the CDR3. V lost 4 bases and J lost 2; bases outside the gene matches: 4. CDR1 is LGHNA, CDR2 YSLEER, per germline. The CDR3 nucleotides are TGCGCCAGCAGCCCCGGGACTAGGACCTACGAGCAGTACTTC. Translation gives CASSPGTRTYEQYF.

On this clonotype itself: The junction and the germline gene differ at one end; a read error may be behind it. This sequence joins TRBV7-9 and TRBJ2-1, with 7 bases aligning to TRBD2. CDR1 and CDR2 from the germline V gene are SEHNR and FQNEAQ (reference sequence). The CDR3 runs to 17 residues. DNA of the CDR3: TGTGCCAGCAGCTTAGGGTCGCGCGGGAGCATGGGCAATGCGCAGTTCTTC. This gives the protein CASSLGSRGSMGNAQFF.

This sequence joins TRBV2 and TRBJ2-7; 9 bases map to TRBD2. V shed 2 bases and J 4 bases; nucleotides not matched to a gene: 6. CDR1 SNHLY and CDR2 FYNNEI come from the germline V gene. This CDR3 contains 15 residues. CDR3 nucleotide sequence: TGTGCCAGCAGTGAACTTAGCGGGGGACCTTACGAGCAGTACTTC. Amino acids: CASSELSGGPYEQYF.

The chain is built from TRBV14 and TRBJ1-1; 9 nucleotides agree with TRBD1. V lost 5 bases and J lost 6; bases outside the gene matches: 13. Germline CDR1 SGHDN, CDR2 FVKESK. The CDR3 loop spans 16 amino acids. CDR3 DNA: TGTGCCAGCAGCTACTTCACAGGGGGCGGCCCCCCTGAAGCTTTCTTT. Residues: CASSYFTGGGPPEAFF.